Listed below are T cell receptor beta chains from one sample, sequenced in a study of cytomegalovirus exposure and HLA in healthy donors. Method: immunoSEQ multiplex PCR; TCRdb's copy keeps in-frame clones and lacks some. The sample shows tens of thousands of clones, roughly 79% of them seen only once. The sample was PBMCs. These receptors all stem from a female donor in good health and CMV-seronegative. The CDR3 runs from the conserved cysteine through the conserved F or W. Each record gives: J gene, V gene, D gene, clone size, CDR3 length, CDR3 protein, CDR3 DNA. A D gene is named only where the DNA matches it firmly. For some rows the clone size is stated as once, few or many, or as a class when expanded; others skip it.

j_call: TRBJ1-1
v_call: TRBV7-9
d_call: -
clone_size: -
cdr3_length: 14
cdr3_aa: CASSLVAGNTEAFF
cdr3_nt: TGTGCCAGCAGCTTAGTCGCAGGGAACACTGAAGCTTTCTTT

j_call: TRBJ1-1
v_call: TRBV9
d_call: -
clone_size: -
cdr3_length: 15
cdr3_aa: CASSPRALLNTEAFF
cdr3_nt: TGTGCCAGCAGCCCCAGGGCCCTCCTGAACACTGAAGCTTTCTTT

j_call: TRBJ1-5
v_call: TRBV30
d_call: -
clone_size: few
cdr3_length: 16
cdr3_aa: CAWIRRLLISNQPQHF
cdr3_nt: TGTGCCTGGATACGGAGGTTGTTGATTTCCAATCAGCCCCAGCATTTT

j_call: TRBJ1-2
v_call: TRBV9
d_call: -
clone_size: once
cdr3_length: 14
cdr3_aa: CASSVDQEQYGYTF
cdr3_nt: TGTGCCAGCAGCGTAGACCAGGAACAGTATGGCTACACCTTC

j_call: TRBJ1-2
v_call: TRBV28
d_call: -
clone_size: -
cdr3_length: 15
cdr3_aa: CASSPHGAGGYGYTF
cdr3_nt: TGTGCCAGCAGTCCCCACGGCGCGGGGGGCTATGGCTACACCTTC

j_call: TRBJ1-6
v_call: TRBV19
d_call: -
clone_size: -
cdr3_length: 13
cdr3_aa: CASSTEQGAPLHF
cdr3_nt: TGTGCCAGTAGTACCGAACAGGGTGCACCCCTCCACTTT

j_call: TRBJ1-4
v_call: TRBV28
d_call: -
clone_size: -
cdr3_length: 18
cdr3_aa: CASSTPNITGISNEKLFF
cdr3_nt: TGTGCCAGCAGTACTCCTAACATCACAGGGATAAGTAATGAAAAACTGTTTTTT

j_call: TRBJ2-1
v_call: TRBV7-2
d_call: TRBD2
clone_size: -
cdr3_length: 15
cdr3_aa: CASRKAGSSYNEQFF
cdr3_nt: TGTGCCAGCAGGAAAGCGGGGAGCTCCTACAATGAGCAGTTCTTC

j_call: TRBJ1-2
v_call: TRBV30
d_call: -
clone_size: -
cdr3_length: 13
cdr3_aa: CAWATGTTRAYTF
cdr3_nt: TGTGCCTGGGCCACCGGGACAACGAGGGCCTACACCTTC

j_call: TRBJ2-7
v_call: TRBV2
d_call: -
clone_size: -
cdr3_length: 15
cdr3_aa: CASSETGTPIYEQYF
cdr3_nt: TGTGCCAGCAGTGAAACCGGGACACCCATCTACGAGCAGTACTTC

j_call: TRBJ2-1
v_call: TRBV5-1
d_call: TRBD2
clone_size: -
cdr3_length: 17
cdr3_aa: CASSPLGGRASGNEQFF
cdr3_nt: TGCGCCAGCAGCCCCCTGGGGGGGAGGGCTTCGGGCAATGAGCAGTTCTTC

j_call: TRBJ2-2
v_call: TRBV7-3
d_call: TRBD1
clone_size: -
cdr3_length: 15
cdr3_aa: CASSQTGGGTGELFF
cdr3_nt: TGTGCCAGCAGCCAGACAGGGGGAGGGACCGGGGAGCTGTTTTTT

j_call: TRBJ1-2
v_call: TRBV19
d_call: TRBD1
clone_size: -
cdr3_length: 13
cdr3_aa: CASSTGTDYGYTF
cdr3_nt: TGTGCCAGTAGTACCGGGACAGACTATGGCTACACCTTC

j_call: TRBJ1-2
v_call: TRBV25-1
d_call: TRBD1
clone_size: -
cdr3_length: 16
cdr3_aa: CASSESGGQGASGYTF
cdr3_nt: TGTGCCAGCAGTGAATCTGGAGGACAGGGGGCGAGTGGCTACACCTTC

j_call: TRBJ1-6
v_call: TRBV6-5
d_call: -
clone_size: once
cdr3_length: 14
cdr3_aa: CASRQTPTGSPLHF
cdr3_nt: TGTGCCAGCAGACAGACGCCTACGGGATCACCCCTCCACTTT

j_call: TRBJ1-2
v_call: TRBV10-2
d_call: -
clone_size: -
cdr3_length: 15
cdr3_aa: CASSGRARANYGYTF
cdr3_nt: TGCGCCAGCAGTGGCAGGGCTCGAGCTAACTATGGCTACACCTTC

j_call: TRBJ2-7
v_call: TRBV6-5
d_call: -
clone_size: -
cdr3_length: 16
cdr3_aa: CASSYSIGGSSYEQYF
cdr3_nt: TGTGCCAGCAGTTACTCCATTGGTGGTAGCTCCTACGAGCAGTACTTC

j_call: TRBJ2-7
v_call: TRBV14
d_call: -
clone_size: -
cdr3_length: 14
cdr3_aa: CASSAGRRFHEQYF
cdr3_nt: TGTGCCAGCAGTGCCGGACGGAGGTTCCACGAGCAGTACTTC

j_call: TRBJ1-2
v_call: TRBV6-1
d_call: -
clone_size: -
cdr3_length: 15
cdr3_aa: CASSEDQRTNYGYTF
cdr3_nt: TGTGCCAGCAGTGAAGACCAGAGGACTAACTATGGCTACACCTTC

j_call: TRBJ1-5
v_call: TRBV29-1
d_call: TRBD1
clone_size: -
cdr3_length: 13
cdr3_aa: CSVARGTNQPQHF
cdr3_nt: TGCAGCGTTGCCAGGGGGACGAATCAGCCCCAGCATTTT

j_call: TRBJ2-6
v_call: TRBV27
d_call: TRBD2
clone_size: -
cdr3_length: 16
cdr3_aa: CASSLSGGAGANVLTF
cdr3_nt: TGTGCCAGCAGTTTATCGGGAGGGGCTGGGGCCAACGTCCTGACTTTC

j_call: TRBJ1-1
v_call: TRBV19
d_call: TRBD1
clone_size: few
cdr3_length: 13
cdr3_aa: CASCRDRDTEAFF
cdr3_nt: TGTGCCAGTTGCAGGGACAGGGACACTGAAGCTTTCTTT